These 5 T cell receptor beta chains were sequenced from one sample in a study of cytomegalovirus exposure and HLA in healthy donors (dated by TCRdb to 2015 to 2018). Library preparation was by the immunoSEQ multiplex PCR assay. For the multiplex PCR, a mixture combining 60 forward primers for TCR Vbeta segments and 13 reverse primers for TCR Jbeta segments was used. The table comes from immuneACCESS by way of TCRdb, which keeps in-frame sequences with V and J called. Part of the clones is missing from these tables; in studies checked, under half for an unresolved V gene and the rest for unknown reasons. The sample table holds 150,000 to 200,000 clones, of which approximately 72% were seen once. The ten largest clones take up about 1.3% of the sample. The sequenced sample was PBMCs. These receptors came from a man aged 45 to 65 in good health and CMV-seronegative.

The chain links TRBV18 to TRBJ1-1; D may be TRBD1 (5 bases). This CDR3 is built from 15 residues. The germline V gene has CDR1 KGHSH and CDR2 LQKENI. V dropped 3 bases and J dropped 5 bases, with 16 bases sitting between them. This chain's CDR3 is CASSPLPSGETEAFF. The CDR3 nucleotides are TGTGCCAGCTCACCTTTACCCTCGGGGGAAACTGAAGCTTTCTTT.

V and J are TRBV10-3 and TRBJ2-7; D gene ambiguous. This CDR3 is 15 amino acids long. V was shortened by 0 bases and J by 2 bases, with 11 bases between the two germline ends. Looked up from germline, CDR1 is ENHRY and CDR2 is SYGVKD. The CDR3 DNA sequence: TGTGCCATCAGTGAGTCGAGCATCACGCCCTACGAGCAGTACTTC. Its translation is CAISESSITPYEQYF.

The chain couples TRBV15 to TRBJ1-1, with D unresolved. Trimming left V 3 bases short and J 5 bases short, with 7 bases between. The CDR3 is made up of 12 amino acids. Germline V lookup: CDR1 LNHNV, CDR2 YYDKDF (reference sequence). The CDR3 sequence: CATSREWTEAFF. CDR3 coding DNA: TGTGCCACCAGCAGGGAGTGGACTGAAGCTTTCTTT.

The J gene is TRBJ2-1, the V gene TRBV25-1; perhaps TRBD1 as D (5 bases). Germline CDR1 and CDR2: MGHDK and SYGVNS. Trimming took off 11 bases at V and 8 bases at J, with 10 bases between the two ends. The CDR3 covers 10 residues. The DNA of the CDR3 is TGTGCCGCAGGGCGCGATGAGCAGTTCTTC. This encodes CAAGRDEQFF.

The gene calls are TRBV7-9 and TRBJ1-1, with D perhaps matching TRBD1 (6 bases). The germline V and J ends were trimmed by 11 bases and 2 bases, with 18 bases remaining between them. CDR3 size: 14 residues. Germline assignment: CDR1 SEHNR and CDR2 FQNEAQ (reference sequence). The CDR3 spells CAENLQGPNTEAFF. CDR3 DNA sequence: TGTGCCGAGAACCTACAGGGTCCCAACACTGAAGCTTTCTTT.